This TCR beta chain originates from a study of Tregs in tolerant kidney transplant recipients (dated by TCRdb to the late 2010s). At the level of the whole study: Before combined kidney and bone marrow transplantation, this study identified donor-specific regulatory T cells using TCRbeta sequencing and then followed those same cells after transplant. TCRbeta repertoire sequencing was used in a few healthy controls to compare several methods for expanding Tregs specific for an allogeneic donor.

For TCRbeta CDR3 sequencing, genomic DNA from the sorted cells was extracted using the QIAGEN DNeasy Blood and Tissue Kit. Through immunoSEQ, high-throughput TCRbeta CDR3 sequencing was done commercially, including PCR amplification with internal controls and bias correction. On the authors' methods: A unique productive TCRbeta sequence was defined by the CDR3 nucleotide sequence when primers matched, and otherwise by the CDR3 amino acid sequence together with the Vbeta and Jbeta genes. To correct sorting error, sequences shared between sorted populations at a frequency ratio of 2:1 or less were removed; the rest were assigned to the higher population. Donor-reactive sequences were defined as at least 5-fold expanded in CFSE-low cells versus unstimulated cells, with frequency of at least 0.01% in CFSE-low cells. Jensen-Shannon divergence calculated on the top 100 TCRbeta sequences ranked by frequency was used to measure repertoire divergence. When a sample had multiple sequencing runs, each run was corrected for sorting error separately and the runs were then pooled. Here the immuneACCESS table is served through TCRdb, limited to in-frame sequences with V and J called. Missing clones are a known gap in these copies; in checked studies unresolved V genes cover under half, and the rest lacks a known reason. V, J and clone size are taken as reported in that table, and D and trimming were inferred from the DNA itself. The sample contains about 240,000 clones, 80% to 85% of them found a single time. The ten largest account for about 0.64% of the sample.

Thawed PBMCs were FACS-sorted into unstimulated Tregs (CD4+CD25+CD127-), CD4+ non-Tregs (CD4+CD25-), CD4 cells and CD8 cells. Blood from healthy controls was obtained either as purchased buffy coats or from healthy volunteers. Healthy control blood was processed to PBMCs with a Ficoll density gradient and then cryopreserved, whereas patient PBMCs were collected both before and after transplant. To note about this clone: What antigen it recognizes has not been identified. The record has no base qualities; no much larger clone is one base away.

General conclusions and limits of the study: The most biologically relevant and donor-specific TCRbeta repertoire appeared to be identified by expanding Tregs with activated donor B cells. The study was constrained by small patient numbers, and validation of the findings is required in larger populations and under other immunosuppression protocols. Although technical replication error seemed to be minimal, the question of biological reproducibility was not addressed directly.

This clonotype was obtained from a human donor in good health. Sequencing used CD4+ T cells from blood.

The CDR3 sequence is CASSAGTGPYNEQFF. The DNA is as follows: TGCGCCAGCAGCGCCGGGACTGGCCCCTACAATGAGCAGTTCTTC. This chain is built from TRBV4-1 and TRBJ2-1, with a tentative D gene TRBD2 over 6 matching bases. The CDR3 measures 15 amino acids from cysteine to phenylalanine. The read is trimmed to its CDR3 DNA, 45 bases read in frame from base 1. Reading the germline V gene gives CDR1 MGHRA and CDR2 YSYEKL. V is reduced by 5 bases and J by 2 bases, leaving a spacing of 13 bases between them.